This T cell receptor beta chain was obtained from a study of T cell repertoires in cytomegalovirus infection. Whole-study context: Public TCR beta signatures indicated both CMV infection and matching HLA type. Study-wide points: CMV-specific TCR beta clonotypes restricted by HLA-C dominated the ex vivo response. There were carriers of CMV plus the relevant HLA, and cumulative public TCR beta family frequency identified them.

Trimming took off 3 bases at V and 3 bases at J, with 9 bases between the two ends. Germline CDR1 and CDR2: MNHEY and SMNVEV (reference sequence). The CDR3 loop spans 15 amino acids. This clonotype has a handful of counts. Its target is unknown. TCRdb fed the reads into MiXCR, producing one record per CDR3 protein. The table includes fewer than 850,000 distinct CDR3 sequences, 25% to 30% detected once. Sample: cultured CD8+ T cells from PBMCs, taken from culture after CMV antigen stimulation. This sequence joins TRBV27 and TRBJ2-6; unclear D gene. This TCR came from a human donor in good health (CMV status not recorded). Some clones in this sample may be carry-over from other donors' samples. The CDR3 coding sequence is TGTGCCAGCAGTTTTCTAGGGAATGGGGCCAACGTCCTGACTTTC. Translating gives CASSFLGNGANVLTF.